This TCR beta chain stems from a study of T-cell memory formation after mild COVID-19. TCRdb reanalysed the 5' RACE reads using MiXCR and keeps one entry per CDR3 protein. The table shows roughly 150,000 distinct CDR3 sequences, with about 25% occurring only once. Study-level findings and limits: The study found balanced CD4/CD8 in clones contracting day 15 to 85 and a CD4+ lean in later expanders.

On this clonotype: What it binds is unknown.

The receptor was isolated from an adult woman who had mild COVID-19 (a few samples of this study predate the infection). Cell type and time point are not known. What was sequenced was PBMCs or a T cell subset sorted from them (not recorded which).

The CDR3 is CASSPELESYNEQFF. The DNA for the CDR3 is TGTGCCAGCAGCCCTGAATTGGAATCCTACAATGAGCAGTTCTTC. V usage is TRBV7-2 and J usage is TRBJ2-1, with D unresolved. The CDR3 totals 15 residues. V shed 5 bases and J shed 1 base, with 12 bases lying between them. CDR1 is SGHTA, CDR2 FQGNSA, per germline.